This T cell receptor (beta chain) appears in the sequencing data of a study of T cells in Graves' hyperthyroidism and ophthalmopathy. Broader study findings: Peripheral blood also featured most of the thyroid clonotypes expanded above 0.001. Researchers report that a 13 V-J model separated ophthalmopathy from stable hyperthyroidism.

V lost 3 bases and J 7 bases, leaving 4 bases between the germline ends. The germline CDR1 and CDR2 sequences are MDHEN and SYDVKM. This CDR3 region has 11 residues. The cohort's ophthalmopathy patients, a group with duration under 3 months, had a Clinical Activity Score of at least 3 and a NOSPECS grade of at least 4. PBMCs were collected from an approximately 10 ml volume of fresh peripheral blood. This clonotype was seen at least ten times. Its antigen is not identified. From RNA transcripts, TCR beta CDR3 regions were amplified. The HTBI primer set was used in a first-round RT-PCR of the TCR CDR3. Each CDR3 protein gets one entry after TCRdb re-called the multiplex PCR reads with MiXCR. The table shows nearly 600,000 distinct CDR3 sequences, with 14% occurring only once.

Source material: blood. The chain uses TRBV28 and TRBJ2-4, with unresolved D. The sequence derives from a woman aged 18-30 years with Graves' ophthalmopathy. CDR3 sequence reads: CASSFRNIQYF. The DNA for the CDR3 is TGTGCCAGCAGTTTCCGCAACATTCAGTACTTC.